Listed here are 32 T cell receptor beta chains from one sample, sequenced in a study of T cells in Graves' hyperthyroidism and ophthalmopathy. Regions amplified from RNA transcripts were the TCR beta CDR3 regions. HTBI primers drove first-round RT-PCR of the TCR CDR3. TCRdb reanalysed the multiplex PCR reads using MiXCR and keeps one entry per CDR3 protein. The data contain 300,000 to 350,000 distinct CDR3 sequences, 11% to 15% of them singletons. The sample comprised blood. These receptors were collected from a woman aged 25 to 39 with Graves' hyperthyroidism.

In the case of this clonotype: The junction and the germline gene differ at one end; a read error may be behind it. J is TRBJ2-3 and V is TRBV12-3 or TRBV12-4; 8 bases are shared with TRBD2. This CDR3 is 16 amino acids long. The CDR3 is CVSSLVAGGEADTQYF. CDR3 nucleotides: TGTGTCAGCAGTTTAGTGGCGGGGGGCGAGGCAGATACGCAGTATTTT.

This clonotype was counted many times. The V call is TRBV6-1, the J call TRBJ2-1; 7 bases match TRBD2. The V segment lost 5 bases and the J segment 6 bases; nucleotides outside the gene matches: 13. CDR3 size: 16 residues. The germline CDR1 and CDR2 sequences are MNHNS and SASEGT. The chain's CDR3 is CASSYVRGSGANEQFF. Written as DNA, the CDR3 is TGTGCCAGCAGTTACGTTCGGGGGAGCGGGGCCAATGAGCAGTTCTTC.

This clonotype has a count of ten or more. The chain has TRBV3-1 and TRBJ2-1; no definite D call. Germline loops: CDR1 LGHDT, CDR2 YNNKEL (reference sequence). The CDR3 loop spans 15 amino acids. The V and J ends lost 4 bases and 4 bases respectively, with 14 bases between them. As DNA, the CDR3 is TGTGCCAGCAGCCGGGATTTCCTGGAATACAATGAGCAGTTCTTC. Its translation: CASSRDFLEYNEQFF.

The V gene is TRBV4-2, the J gene TRBJ1-4; 7 positions agree with TRBD1. Trimming removed 4 bases from V and 4 bases from J; junction bases left unmatched: 6. Germline V gene sequence: CDR1 LGHNA, CDR2 YNFKEQ. The CDR3 sequence is 15 residues long. CDR3 DNA: TGTGCCAGCAGCCGAAACCCAGGGGGTAATGAAAAACTGTTTTTT. Its translation is CASSRNPGGNEKLFF.

The rearrangement links TRBV12-3 or TRBV12-4 to TRBJ2-3, with D hard to call. V gave up 3 bases and J gave up 0 bases, with 4 bases separating them. The CDR3 consists of 13 residues. The CDR3 protein is CASSFGSTDTQYF. CDR3 nucleotide sequence: TGTGCCAGCAGTTTTGGGAGCACAGATACGCAGTATTTT.

CDR3 sequence reads: CASSLFVGQGQSGANVLTF. CDR3 coding DNA: TGTGCCAGCAGCTTATTCGTGGGACAGGGGCAGTCTGGGGCCAACGTCCTGACTTTC. The chain employs TRBV7-2 and TRBJ2-6; 10 bases match TRBD1. CDR3 length: 19 residues. V shed 2 bases, J shed 1 base, and the junction held 8 bases outside the gene matches. CDR1 and CDR2 from the germline V gene are SGHTA and FQGNSA.

This sequence joins TRBV20-1 and TRBJ1-5; TRBD1 is a possible D gene (5 bases). Deletions cut 0 bases from V and 8 bases from J, with 17 bases between. Germline V lookup: CDR1 DFQATT, CDR2 SNEGSKA (reference sequence). This CDR3 spans 15 amino acids. The CDR3, as DNA: TGCAGTGCTAGAGATTTCGACGGAGGAGGGGAGCCCCAGCATTTT. It translates to CSARDFDGGGEPQHF.

V gene TRBV7-2 combines with J gene TRBJ1-3; possibly TRBD1 for D (6 bases). The V gene lost 5 bases and the J gene lost 3 bases, with 14 bases spanning the gap. This CDR3 contains 15 residues. Germline assignment: CDR1 SGHTA and CDR2 FQGNSA. Written as DNA, the CDR3 is TGTGCCAGCAGCGAAGACAGGTTTCATGGAAACACCATATATTTT. Amino acids: CASSEDRFHGNTIYF.

This clonotype was found a few times. The V gene is TRBV20-1, the J gene TRBJ2-7; the match to TRBD2 covers 9 bases. Germline CDR1 and CDR2: DFQATT and SNEGSKA (reference sequence). Losses at the gene ends were 4 bases for V and 2 bases for J; bases not matched to a gene: 6. The CDR3 spans 14 residues. The CDR3 spells CSANRLAETYEQYF. Here the CDR3 DNA reads TGCAGTGCTAATCGACTAGCGGAGACCTACGAGCAGTACTTC.

The chain recombines TRBV7-6 with TRBJ2-5; no firm D call. CDR3 size: 12 residues. The germline gives CDR1 SGHVS, CDR2 FNYEAQ. Trimming removed 7 bases at V and 5 bases at J, with 11 bases between. The CDR3 DNA reads TGTGCCAGCACTGTTTTCGGGGAGACCCAGTACTTC. Its translation: CASTVFGETQYF.

This clonotype was counted ten times or more. This chain links TRBV30 with TRBJ2-3, with a weak D call TRBD2 (5 bases). V lost 4 bases to trimming and J lost 3 bases, with 14 bases between them. Germline V gives CDR1 GTSNPN, CDR2 SVGIG (reference sequence). The CDR3 spans 14 residues. CDR3 bases: TGTGCCTGGAATGGGAGATCCGGGACAGATACGCAGTATTTT. This sequence encodes CAWNGRSGTDTQYF.

This clonotype occurred many times. The V gene is TRBV20-1, the J gene TRBJ2-1; 12 bases line up with TRBD1. Germline V gives CDR1 DFQATT, CDR2 SNEGSKA (reference sequence). Trimming cost V 6 bases and J 7 bases; bases outside gene matches: 4. The CDR3 is 13 residues long. The CDR3 DNA sequence: TGCAGTGCAGCGGGACAGGGGGCTAATGAGCAGTTCTTC. Its protein is CSAAGQGANEQFF.

CDR3 residues: CASSLVGGYTEAFF. CDR3 DNA: TGTGCCAGCAGTTTAGTGGGGGGTTACACTGAAGCTTTCTTT. The rearrangement links TRBV12-3 or TRBV12-4 to TRBJ1-1, with D tentatively TRBD1 (5 bases). Trimming shortened V by 1 base and J by 3 bases, and 9 bases separated the two germline ends. The CDR3 has 14 amino acids.

This clonotype has just a few counts. This chain uses TRBV7-9 with TRBJ2-1; TRBD2 agrees at 7 bases. CDR1 and CDR2 from the germline V gene are SEHNR and FQNEAQ (reference sequence). Trimming cost V 5 bases and J 2 bases; bases outside gene matches: 6. The CDR3 totals 15 residues. The CDR3 loop reads CASSKLAVAYNEQFF. The CDR3 nucleotides are TGTGCCAGCAGCAAGCTAGCGGTTGCCTACAATGAGCAGTTCTTC.

The sample holds many counts of this clonotype. The chain links TRBV19 to TRBJ1-2, with D uncertain. The ends were cut back, 4 bases at V and 8 bases at J, with 23 bases in the middle. The CDR3 length is 16 residues. The germline gives CDR1 LNHDA, CDR2 SQIVND (reference sequence). CDR3 nucleotides: TGTGCCAGTAGTAACACCCCGACGCGCACGATATCCGGCTACACCTTC. It translates to CASSNTPTRTISGYTF.

The V and J genes are TRBV20-1 and TRBJ2-7; the match to TRBD1 covers 10 bases. V shed 8 bases and J 4 bases; nucleotides not matched to a gene: 5. The CDR3 sequence is 12 residues long. Per the germline V gene, CDR1 is DFQATT and CDR2 is SNEGSKA (reference sequence). The CDR3 DNA reads TGCAGTTCCGGACAGGGGGGGTACGAGCAGTACTTC. Encoded protein: CSSGQGGYEQYF.

This clonotype was seen more than once but under ten times. The chain carries TRBV11-1 and TRBJ2-1; D is possibly TRBD1 (5 bases). Deletions cut 3 bases from V and 3 bases from J, with 12 bases between. Germline V gene data show CDR1 as SGHAT and CDR2 as FQDESV (reference sequence). The CDR3 is 15 residues long. The CDR3 spells CASSLGGRVYNEQFF. In DNA, the CDR3 is TGTGCCAGCAGCTTGGGTGGCAGGGTCTACAATGAGCAGTTCTTC.

This clonotype was seen only a few times. V usage is TRBV27 and J usage is TRBJ2-7; D is uncertain. The CDR3 totals 12 residues. CDR1 and CDR2 from the germline V gene are MNHEY and SMNVEV (reference sequence). CDR3 protein: CATYSLTYEQYF. The CDR3 nucleotides are TGTGCAACTTATTCTTTAACCTACGAGCAGTACTTC.

This clonotype was found many times. CDR3 DNA sequence: TGTGCCAGCAACCCGGTCCGGACAAATCTGCCAACAAATACGCAGTATTTT. This codes for CASNPVRTNLPTNTQYF. The gene calls are TRBV7-9 and TRBJ2-3; possibly TRBD1 for D (5 bases). CDR3 length: 17 residues. V dropped 7 bases and J dropped 7 bases, with 27 bases sitting between them. The germline V gene encodes CDR1 SEHNR and CDR2 FQNEAQ (reference sequence). The full variable domain, its missing parts supplied by reference TRBV7-9 and TRBJ2-3, is DTGVSQNPRHKITKRGQNVTFRCDPISEHNRLYWYRQTLGQGPEFLTYFQNEAQLEKSRLLSDRFSAERPKGSFSTLEIQRTEQGDSAMYLCASNPVRTNLPTNTQYFGPGTRLTVL.

Only a few counts were recorded for this clonotype. The gene calls are TRBV29-1 and TRBJ2-1; the D call may be TRBD1 or TRBD2 (5 bases each). The CDR3 is made up of 14 amino acids. The germline V gene has CDR1 SQVTM and CDR2 ANQGSEA. V lost 3 bases, J lost 7 bases, and 16 bases lay in between. The CDR3 DNA sequence: TGCAGCGTTGATATGGGGGAGTGGGATAATGAGCAGTTCTTC. It is translated as CSVDMGEWDNEQFF.

This clonotype appeared many times. V is TRBV28 and J is TRBJ2-7; TRBD2 might be the D (5 bases). CDR1 is MDHEN and CDR2 is SYDVKM in the germline V gene. The length of the CDR3 is 14 residues. V lost 5 bases and J lost 3, with 14 bases in between. CDR3: CASSPGIINYEQYF. The CDR3 DNA is TGTGCCAGCAGTCCCGGGATTATAAACTACGAGCAGTACTTC. Together with reference TRBV28 and TRBJ2-7, the CDR3 gives the full variable domain: DVKVTQSSRYLVKRTGEKVFLECVQDMDHENMFWYRQDPGLGLRLIYFSYDVKMKEKGDIPEGYSVSREKKERFSLILESASTNQTSMYLCASSPGIINYEQYFGPGTRLTVT.

This clonotype was counted ten times or more. This rearrangement joins TRBV7-2 to TRBJ1-2; TRBD1 agrees at 9 bases. The V segment lost 3 bases and the J segment 8 bases; nucleotides outside the gene matches: 4. The V gene's germline CDR1 is SGHTA and CDR2 FQGNSA. The CDR3 extends over 13 amino acids. CDR3 in DNA: TGTGCCAGCAGCTTCCGGACAGGGGACGGCTACACCTTC. Its protein product is CASSFRTGDGYTF.

At least ten counts were recorded for this clonotype. The chain employs TRBV28 and TRBJ1-2; D call uncertain. Germline V CDR1 and CDR2: MDHEN, SYDVKM. The V end lost 7 bases, the J end lost 2 bases, and 8 bases lay between the germline ends. This CDR3 contains 12 residues. Written as DNA, the CDR3 is TGTGCCAGCACGCCACGGAACTATGGCTACACCTTC. Amino acid sequence: CASTPRNYGYTF.

The V gene is TRBV6-1, the J gene TRBJ2-1; D remains ambiguous. V was clipped by 3 bases and J by 8 bases, with 11 bases between them. CDR1 MNHNS and CDR2 SASEGT come from the germline V gene. This CDR3 spans 13 amino acids. As DNA, the CDR3 is TGTGCCAGCAGTGATCCCCCCGGCTATGAGCAGTTCTTC. Amino acid sequence: CASSDPPGYEQFF.

Worth noting for this clonotype: A much bigger clone sits one base away, suggesting this may be a read error. This chain joins TRBV6-1 and TRBJ2-3; tentative D call: TRBD2 (6 bases). The CDR3 has 14 residues. Trimming stripped 8 bases from V and 6 bases from J, with 18 bases between. Germline CDR1 MNHNS, CDR2 SASEGT. The CDR3 DNA sequence: TGTGCCAGCTTTGCTAGCGACGGTGGGGATACGCAGTATTTT. It translates to CASFASDGGDTQYF.

This clonotype was picked up a small number of times. V usage is TRBV19 and J usage is TRBJ2-1; D might be TRBD1 or TRBD2, each matching 5 bases. The CDR3 has 15 residues. The germline V gene encodes CDR1 LNHDA and CDR2 SQIVND (reference sequence). V lost 1 base and J 2 bases, leaving 9 bases between the germline ends. CDR3 in DNA: TGTGCCAGTAGTATAGGAGGGGTGGCCTACAATGAGCAGTTCTTC. As protein: CASSIGGVAYNEQFF.

This clonotype was detected many times. The chain employs TRBV28 and TRBJ2-1, with a possible D match to TRBD1 (6 bases). V lost 5 bases and J 8 bases, leaving 16 bases between the germline ends. Germline V gives CDR1 MDHEN, CDR2 SYDVKM. The CDR3 sequence is 14 residues long. CDR3 DNA sequence: TGTGCCAGCAGTATGGGCAGGGGAGAGTATGAGCAGTTCTTC. Its protein product is CASSMGRGEYEQFF.

The chain recombines TRBV5-1 with TRBJ2-3; no definite D call. V was clipped by 5 bases and J by 9 bases, with 19 bases between them. The germline CDR1 and CDR2 sequences are SGHRS and YFSETQ. This CDR3 comprises 14 residues. In DNA, the CDR3 is TGCGCCAGCAGAATAGCTCTTATTTTGGAAACGCAGTATTTT. It yields the protein CASRIALILETQYF.

In DNA, the CDR3 is TGCAGTGCTAGAGATCTTTTGAGGGGGGGGAACCTAAACACTGAAGCTTTCTTT. It specifies CSARDLLRGGNLNTEAFF. The gene calls are TRBV20-1 and TRBJ1-1; weak D call: TRBD1 (6 bases). Trimming pared 0 bases from V and 2 bases from J, leaving 22 bases between. The CDR3 spans 18 residues. Germline V CDR1 and CDR2: DFQATT, SNEGSKA (reference sequence).

This clonotype has a count of ten or more. The chain employs TRBV20-1 and TRBJ1-5, with D unclear. Germline loops: CDR1 DFQATT, CDR2 SNEGSKA (reference sequence). V was cut by 5 bases and J by 4 bases, with 12 bases left in between. The CDR3 covers 13 residues. CDR3 sequence: CSASGVGNQPQHF. DNA for the CDR3: TGCAGTGCTTCCGGGGTGGGTAATCAGCCCCAGCATTTT.

The table lists this clonotype with many counts. The rearrangement joins TRBV27 to TRBJ2-5, with a possible D match to TRBD1 (6 bases). Germline assignment: CDR1 MNHEY and CDR2 SMNVEV (reference sequence). The CDR3 runs 14 residues. The V gene lost 6 bases and the J gene lost 1 base, with 12 bases spanning the gap. CDR3 protein: CASRREGGQETQYF. DNA of the CDR3: TGTGCCAGCAGAAGAGAAGGGGGCCAAGAGACCCAGTACTTC.

The genes are TRBV3-1 and TRBJ1-4, with D tentatively TRBD1 (6 bases). The CDR3 covers 16 residues. Germline V gene lookup returns CDR1 LGHDT and CDR2 YNNKEL (reference sequence). The V and J ends lost 0 bases and 7 bases respectively, with 15 bases between them. The DNA of the CDR3 is TGTGCCAGCAGCCAAGACGCGGGACCAGGGGTTGAAAAACTGTTTTTT. This encodes CASSQDAGPGVEKLFF.